The 13 T cell receptor beta chains below come from one sample, sequenced in a study of glioma-infiltrating T cells. Amplification of TCR alpha and beta CDR3 regions from RNA used iRepertoire nested multiplex PCR. Each CDR3 protein gets one entry after TCRdb re-called the multiplex PCR reads with MiXCR. The repertoire has about 400,000 distinct CDR3 sequences, more than 35% of them found once; the top ten carry around 12%. The sample was glioma tissue, nonneoplastic brain tissue, or PBMCs (not recorded which). The source is a human donor with low-grade glioma or glioblastoma, undergoing nonglioma brain surgery, or in good health (not recorded which).

This chain joins TRBV7-9 and TRBJ2-2; tentatively, D is TRBD1 (5 bases). CDR1 is SEHNR and CDR2 is FQNEAQ in the germline V gene (reference sequence). V was cut by 6 bases and J by 7 bases, with 12 bases left in between. This CDR3 has 13 residues. The CDR3 nucleotides read TGTGCCAGCAGAAAGGACAAGGACGGGGAGCTGTTTTTT. This sequence encodes CASRKDKDGELFF.

In regard to this clonotype: An end of the junction does not agree with germline; a read error may underlie this. The rearrangement links TRBV28 to TRBJ2-1; D gene ambiguous. This CDR3 is built from 13 residues. CDR1 is MDHEN and CDR2 is SYDVKM in the germline V gene. The CDR3 region has the DNA TGTGTCAGCAGTTTTTCCTCCTACAATGAGCAGTTCTTC. As protein: CVSSFSSYNEQFF.

This clonotype was found many times. V gene TRBV4-2 combines with J gene TRBJ2-1, with TRBD2 matching 10 bases. There are 15 residues in the CDR3. The germline V gene encodes CDR1 LGHNA and CDR2 YNFKEQ. V lost 4 bases to trimming and J lost 0 bases; unmatched junction nucleotides: 0. CDR3 sequence reads: CASSPSGSSYNEQFF. CDR3 coding DNA: TGTGCCAGCAGCCCTAGCGGGAGCTCCTACAATGAGCAGTTCTTC.

The chain recombines TRBV28 with TRBJ2-7; 8 nucleotides match TRBD2. Looked up from germline, CDR1 is MDHEN and CDR2 is SYDVKM. The length of the CDR3 is 15 residues. Trimming removed 6 bases from V and 3 bases from J; junction bases left unmatched: 10. The CDR3 DNA follows: TGTGCCAGCAGCTACCCCTGGCGGGAGGACTACGAGCAGTACTTC. This gives the protein CASSYPWREDYEQYF.

This clonotype was detected only once. A read error may explain this, as a much larger clone is one base away. The V gene is TRBV28, the J gene TRBJ1-4; D is possibly TRBD1 (6 bases). The CDR3 loop spans 15 amino acids. Per the germline V gene, CDR1 is MDHEN and CDR2 is SYDVKM. The ends were cut back, 6 bases at V and 4 bases at J, with 15 bases in the middle. The CDR3 coding sequence is TGTGCCAGCAGGCTACAGGGCGCAAATAATGAAAAACTGTTTTTT. This translates into CASRLQGANNEKLFF.

The chain employs TRBV20-1 and TRBJ2-3; possibly TRBD2 for D (5 bases). There are 15 residues in the CDR3. Germline CDR1 is DFQATT and CDR2 is SNEGSKA (reference sequence). With 5 bases removed from V and 1 base from J, the gap between germline ends came to 16 bases. The CDR3 spells CSALAPARGTDTQYF. CDR3 sequence (DNA): TGCAGTGCTTTAGCCCCCGCGCGGGGCACAGATACGCAGTATTTT.

Regarding this clonotype: A much larger clonotype is one base distant, so this may be a read error. V and J are TRBV6-2 or TRBV6-3 and TRBJ1-1, with a tentative D call TRBD1 (5 bases). Per germline, CDR1 MNHEY and CDR2 SVGEGT. The CDR3 sequence is 16 residues long. DNA of the CDR3: TGTGCCAACAGTCCCGCGCGAGGTGGGGGTTACACTGAAGCTTTCTTT. Translation: CANSPARGGGYTEAFF.

The chain uses TRBV29-1 and TRBJ2-7, with a weak D call TRBD2 (5 bases). The CDR3 is 13 amino acids. The germline V gene has CDR1 SQVTM and CDR2 ANQGSEA. The V and J ends lost 7 bases and 1 base respectively, with 14 bases between them. CDR3 coding DNA: TGCAGCGCCCGTCGTCGGGATTCCTACGAGCAGTACTTC. Its protein product is CSARRRDSYEQYF.

The chain recombines TRBV7-2 with TRBJ2-7; D unclear. The germline gives CDR1 SGHTA, CDR2 FQGNSA. V shed 2 bases and J shed 0 bases, with 8 bases lying between them. The CDR3 runs 14 residues. CDR3 DNA sequence: TGTGCCAGCAGCTTAAATCTCCCCTCCTACGAGCAGTACTTC. It is translated as CASSLNLPSYEQYF.

The V and J genes are TRBV20-1 and TRBJ1-2, with D perhaps TRBD1 (5 bases). V shed 0 bases and J shed 0 bases, with 11 bases lying between them. Germline loops: CDR1 DFQATT, CDR2 SNEGSKA (reference sequence). This CDR3 is 15 amino acids long. CDR3 region: CSARDFTGANYGYTF. CDR3 DNA: TGCAGTGCTAGAGATTTCACAGGAGCTAACTATGGCTACACCTTC.

This clonotype was seen at least ten times. V and J are TRBV6-5 and TRBJ1-1; weak D call: TRBD1 (5 bases). This CDR3 region has 14 residues. The V and J ends lost 2 bases and 4 bases respectively, with 11 bases between them. Germline V gene sequence: CDR1 MNHEY, CDR2 SVGAGI. The CDR3 DNA is TGTGCCAGCAGTTACGCCCTCGGGGGCACTGAAGCTTTCTTT. It is translated as CASSYALGGTEAFF.

V is TRBV6-6 and J is TRBJ2-6; no reliable D call. This CDR3 is 16 amino acids long. Trimming stripped 2 bases from V and 0 bases from J, with 8 bases between. CDR1 MNHNY and CDR2 SVGAGI come from the germline V gene (reference sequence). CDR3 DNA: TGTGCCAGCAGTTACCCAGAAGTCTCTGGGGCCAACGTCCTGACTTTC. Protein: CASSYPEVSGANVLTF.

The V and J genes are TRBV7-9 and TRBJ2-1; 8 positions agree with TRBD2. This CDR3 has 16 amino acids. CDR1 SEHNR and CDR2 FQNEAQ come from the germline V gene (reference sequence). V dropped 1 base and J dropped 6; count of bases not matched to a gene: 8. For the CDR3, the DNA is TGTGCCAGCAGCTTAGGTGGCGGGAGGCAGTTCAATGAGCAGTTCTTC. This codes for CASSLGGGRQFNEQFF. Based on the CDR3 plus reference TRBV7-9 and TRBJ2-1, the full variable domain is DTGVSQNPRHKITKRGQNVTFRCDPISEHNRLYWYRQTLGQGPEFLTYFQNEAQLEKSRLLSDRFSAERPKGSFSTLEIQRTEQGDSAMYLCASSLGGGRQFNEQFFGPGTRLTVL.